This paragraph reports one TCR beta chain. These data come from a study of blood T cell repertoires in COVID-19. The overall study: Some COVID-19 samples were acute and others convalescent; all came from the United States, Italy and Spain. T cells, B-cell-depleted T cells, or PBMCs provided the cDNA or gDNA that served as material.

Under the authors' procedure: Amplification from reference gene primers served as the basis for estimated nucleated cell counts. The repertoire was sequenced with immunoSEQ multiplex PCR; TCRdb's copy has only in-frame clones and lacks some. The V and J calls and clone size are taken from that table; D and trimming were inferred from the DNA. Among 200,000 to 250,000 clones listed, 80% were seen once. The length of the CDR3 is 13 residues. Germline CDR1 and CDR2: SGHNT and YYREEE (reference sequence). V lost 6 bases, J lost 4 bases, and 13 bases lay in between. This clonotype was sampled from a woman in her 70s with acute or convalescent COVID-19. The chain couples TRBV5-4 to TRBJ2-5, with a weak D call TRBD2 (5 bases). Sequencing was performed on peripheral blood. CDR3 loop: CASTYLEGETQYF. The CDR3 DNA follows: TGTGCCAGCACCTACCTCGAGGGAGAGACCCAGTACTTC.